At least ten counts were recorded for the clone carrying this T cell receptor (beta chain). The data were taken from a study of regulatory T cells in long-lasting Graves disease. Sample time point: newly diagnosed GD, antithyroid drugs for less than 3 months. Generation of the TCR library employed RNA extracted from PBMCs. To make TCR beta libraries, researchers used iRepertoire HTBI primers and Arm-PCR of CDR3 regions. TCRdb fed the multiplex PCR reads into MiXCR, producing one record per CDR3 protein. The sample carries approximately 390,000 distinct CDR3 sequences, 15% to 20% recorded once. The sample also formed part of further work on T cells in Graves' hyperthyroidism and ophthalmopathy. From that paper: Graves' hyperthyroidism was deemed stable given no ophthalmopathy progression within 18 months. TCR CDR3 underwent first-round RT-PCR with the HTBI primer set. The model's output predicted ophthalmopathy at a median of about 5.9 months prior to onset.

The specimen was peripheral blood mononuclear cells (PBMCs), collected at new diagnosis, from a patient treated with antithyroid drugs. The clonotype originates from a woman aged 18-30 years with Graves disease.

In DNA, the CDR3 is TGTGCCACGAACGAAAAGGGTGTCGGGGTATTTTCACCCCTCCACTTT. As protein: CATNEKGVGVFSPLHF. The chain couples TRBV7-9 to TRBJ1-6, with unresolved D. The ends were cut back, 10 bases at V and 9 bases at J, with 25 bases in the middle. The CDR3 runs to 16 residues. Germline lookup yields CDR1 SEHNR and CDR2 FQNEAQ (reference sequence).